This TCR beta chain comes out of a study of CD8 T cells in ankylosing spondylitis. CDR1 is SNHLY, CDR2 FYNNEI, per germline. CDR3 length: 17 residues. V lost 5 bases to trimming and J lost 0 bases, with 17 bases between them. One entry per CDR3 protein, called by TCRdb with MiXCR from the 5' RACE reads. The sample holds 150,000 or so distinct CDR3 sequences, approximately 9% seen once. Sequenced: blood, either unsorted or a sorted T cell fraction (not recorded which). This chain connects TRBV2 to TRBJ2-1; the D call may be TRBD1 or TRBD2 (5 bases each). The receptor comes from a female donor with ankylosing spondylitis or in good health (not recorded which). CDR3 sequence: CASSPRGAASSYNEQFF. The CDR3, as DNA: TGTGCCAGCAGTCCCCGAGGGGCTGCTAGCTCCTACAATGAGCAGTTCTTC.